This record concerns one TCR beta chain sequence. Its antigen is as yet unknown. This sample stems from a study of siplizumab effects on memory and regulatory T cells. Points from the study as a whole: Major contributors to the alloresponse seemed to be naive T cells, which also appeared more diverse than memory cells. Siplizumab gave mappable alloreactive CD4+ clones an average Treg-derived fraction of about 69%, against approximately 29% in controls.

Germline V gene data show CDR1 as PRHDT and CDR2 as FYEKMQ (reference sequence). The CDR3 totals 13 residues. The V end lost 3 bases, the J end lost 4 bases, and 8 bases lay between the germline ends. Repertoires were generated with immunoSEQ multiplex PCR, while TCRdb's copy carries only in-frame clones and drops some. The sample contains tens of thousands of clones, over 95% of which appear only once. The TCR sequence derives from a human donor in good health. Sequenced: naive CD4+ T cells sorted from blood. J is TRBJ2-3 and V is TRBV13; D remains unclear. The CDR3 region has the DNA TGTGCCAGCAGCTTGGATCGCGCAGATACGCAGTATTTT. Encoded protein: CASSLDRADTQYF.